What follows describes a single T cell receptor (beta chain). Preparing the TCRbeta library involved the use of unique molecular identifiers. TCRdb reanalysed the PCR reads using MiXCR and keeps one entry per CDR3 protein. Here the sample spans just under 550,000 distinct CDR3 sequences, approximately 20% being singletons. The data are from a study of T-cell reconstitution after alpha-beta-depleted transplantation in children. The CDR3 consists of 15 residues. From germline, CDR1 is SEHNR and CDR2 FQNEAQ (reference sequence). Trimming left V 1 base short and J 1 base short, with 10 bases between. This receptor was identified in a human donor who donated a stem cell graft to a child with acute lymphoblastic leukemia. The rearrangement uses TRBV7-9 and TRBJ1-1; D is possibly TRBD1 (6 bases). The sequenced sample was PBMCs from the stem cell graft donor, obtained from the stem cell graft. The CDR3 loop reads CASSLGRGGNTEAFF. CDR3 sequence (DNA): TGTGCCAGCAGCTTAGGGAGGGGGGGGAACACTGAAGCTTTCTTT. Full variable domain (rest looked up from reference TRBV7-9 and TRBJ1-1): DTGVSQNPRHKITKRGQNVTFRCDPISEHNRLYWYRQTLGQGPEFLTYFQNEAQLEKSRLLSDRFSAERPKGSFSTLEIQRTEQGDSAMYLCASSLGRGGNTEAFFGQGTRLTVV.